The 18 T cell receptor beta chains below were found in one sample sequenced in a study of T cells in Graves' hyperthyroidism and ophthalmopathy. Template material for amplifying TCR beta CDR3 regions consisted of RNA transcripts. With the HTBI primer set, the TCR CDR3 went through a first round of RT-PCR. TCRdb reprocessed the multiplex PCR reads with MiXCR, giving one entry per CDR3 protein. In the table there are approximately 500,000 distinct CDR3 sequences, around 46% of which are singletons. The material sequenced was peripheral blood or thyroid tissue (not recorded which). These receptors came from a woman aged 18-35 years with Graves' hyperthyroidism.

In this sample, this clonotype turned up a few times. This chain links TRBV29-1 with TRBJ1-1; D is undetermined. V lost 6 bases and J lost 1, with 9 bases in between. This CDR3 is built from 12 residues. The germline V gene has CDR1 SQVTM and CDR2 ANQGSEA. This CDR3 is CSVRGSNTEAFF. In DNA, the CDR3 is TGCAGCGTACGAGGATCGAACACTGAAGCTTTCTTT.

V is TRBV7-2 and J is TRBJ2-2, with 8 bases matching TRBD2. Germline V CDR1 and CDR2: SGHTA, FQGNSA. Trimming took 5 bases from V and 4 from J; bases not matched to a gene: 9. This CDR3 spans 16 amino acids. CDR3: CASSRYSGGGTGELFF. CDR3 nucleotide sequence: TGTGCCAGCAGCAGATACTCCGGGGGGGGCACCGGGGAGCTGTTTTTT.

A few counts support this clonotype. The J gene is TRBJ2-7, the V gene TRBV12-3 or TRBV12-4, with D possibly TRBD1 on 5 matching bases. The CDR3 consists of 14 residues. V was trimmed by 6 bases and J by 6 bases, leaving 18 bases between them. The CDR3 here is CASSRQRLGFEQYF. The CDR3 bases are TGTGCCAGCAGCCGACAGCGACTGGGCTTCGAGCAGTACTTC.

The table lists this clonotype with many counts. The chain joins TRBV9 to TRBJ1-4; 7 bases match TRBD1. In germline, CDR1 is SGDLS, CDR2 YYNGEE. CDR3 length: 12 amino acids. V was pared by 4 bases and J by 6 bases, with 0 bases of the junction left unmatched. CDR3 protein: CASSTGDEKLFF. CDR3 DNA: TGTGCCAGCAGCACAGGGGATGAAAAACTGTTTTTT.

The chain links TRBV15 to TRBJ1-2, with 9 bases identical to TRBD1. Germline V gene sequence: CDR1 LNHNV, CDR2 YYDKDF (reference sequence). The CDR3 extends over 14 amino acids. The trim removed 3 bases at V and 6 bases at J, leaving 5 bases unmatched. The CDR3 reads CATSSAGQGHGYTF. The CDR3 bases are TGTGCCACCAGCAGCGCGGGACAGGGCCATGGCTACACCTTC.

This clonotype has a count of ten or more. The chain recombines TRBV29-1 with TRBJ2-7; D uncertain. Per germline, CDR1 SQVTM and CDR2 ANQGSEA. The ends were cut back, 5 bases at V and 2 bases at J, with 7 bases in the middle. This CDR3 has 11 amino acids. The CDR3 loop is CSVQSTYEQYF. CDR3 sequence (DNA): TGCAGCGTTCAGAGTACCTACGAGCAGTACTTC.

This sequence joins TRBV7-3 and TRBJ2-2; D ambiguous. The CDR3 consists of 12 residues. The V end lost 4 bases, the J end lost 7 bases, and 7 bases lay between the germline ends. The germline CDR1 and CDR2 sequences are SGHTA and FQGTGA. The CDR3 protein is CASSSFSGELFF. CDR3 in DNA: TGTGCCAGCAGCTCCTTTAGCGGGGAGCTGTTTTTT.

The CDR3 region has the DNA TGTGCCAGCTCACCGGGACAGACCGCTGAAGCTTTCTTT. It yields the protein CASSPGQTAEAFF. This chain joins TRBV18 and TRBJ1-1; 7 nucleotides line up with TRBD1. Germline V gene data show CDR1 as KGHSH and CDR2 as LQKENI. The J segment lost 6 bases and the V segment lost 3 bases, leaving 4 bases of the junction unmatched. The CDR3 spans 13 residues.

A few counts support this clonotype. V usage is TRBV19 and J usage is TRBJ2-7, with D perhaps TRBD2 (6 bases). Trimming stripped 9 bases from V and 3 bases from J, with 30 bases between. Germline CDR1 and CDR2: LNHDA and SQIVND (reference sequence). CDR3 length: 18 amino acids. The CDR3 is CASSQDVISGAGGYEQYF. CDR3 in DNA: TGTGCCAGCAGCCAAGATGTGATTTCGGGCGCCGGGGGCTACGAGCAGTACTTC.

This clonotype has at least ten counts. The CDR3 DNA is TGCAGGGGACAGGGAAACTACGAGCAGTACTTC. Its protein product is CRGQGNYEQYF. V and J are TRBV20-1 and TRBJ2-7, with 9 bases aligning to TRBD1. CDR3 length equals 11 residues. Germline CDR1 and CDR2: DFQATT and SNEGSKA (reference sequence).

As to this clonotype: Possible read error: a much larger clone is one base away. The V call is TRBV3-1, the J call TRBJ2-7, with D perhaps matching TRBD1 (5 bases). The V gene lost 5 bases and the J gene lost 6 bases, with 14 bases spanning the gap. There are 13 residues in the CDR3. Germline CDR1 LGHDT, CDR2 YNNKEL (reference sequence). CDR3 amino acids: CASSCQGAFEQYF. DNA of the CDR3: TGTGCCAGCAGCTGTCAGGGCGCTTTCGAGCAGTACTTC.

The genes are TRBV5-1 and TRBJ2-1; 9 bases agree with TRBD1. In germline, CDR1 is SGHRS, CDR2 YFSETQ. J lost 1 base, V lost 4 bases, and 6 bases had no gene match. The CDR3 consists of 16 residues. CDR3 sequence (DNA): TGCGCCAGCAGCCCGAGAGGGACAGGGTCCTACAATGAGCAGTTCTTC. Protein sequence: CASSPRGTGSYNEQFF.

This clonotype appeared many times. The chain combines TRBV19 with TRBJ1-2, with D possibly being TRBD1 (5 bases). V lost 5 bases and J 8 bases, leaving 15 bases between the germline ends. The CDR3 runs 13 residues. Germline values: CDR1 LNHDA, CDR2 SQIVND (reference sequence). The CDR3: CASSHRGSKGYTF. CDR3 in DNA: TGTGCCAGTAGTCATAGGGGCTCGAAGGGCTACACCTTC.

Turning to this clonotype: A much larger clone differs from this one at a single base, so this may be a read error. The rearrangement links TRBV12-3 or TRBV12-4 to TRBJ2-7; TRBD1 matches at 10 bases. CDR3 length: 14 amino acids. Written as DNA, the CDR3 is TGTGCCGGCAGTGACAGGGGGCCCCCCTACGAGCAGTACTTC. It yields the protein CAGSDRGPPYEQYF.

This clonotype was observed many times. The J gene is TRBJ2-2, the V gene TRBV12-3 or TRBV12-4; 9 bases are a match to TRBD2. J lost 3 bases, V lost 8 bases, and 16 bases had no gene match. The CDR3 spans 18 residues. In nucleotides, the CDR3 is TGTGCCAGCGATGGGGTCGGGCGGGAGGGCCAGTACACCGGGGAGCTGTTTTTT. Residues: CASDGVGREGQYTGELFF.

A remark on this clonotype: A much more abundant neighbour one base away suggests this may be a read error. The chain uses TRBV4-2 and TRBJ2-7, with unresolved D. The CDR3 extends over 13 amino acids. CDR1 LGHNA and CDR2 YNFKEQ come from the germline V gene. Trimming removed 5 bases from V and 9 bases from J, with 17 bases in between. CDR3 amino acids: CASSSRTDLGQYF. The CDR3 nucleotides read TGTGCCAGCAGCTCGCGGACCGACCTTGGGCAGTACTTC.

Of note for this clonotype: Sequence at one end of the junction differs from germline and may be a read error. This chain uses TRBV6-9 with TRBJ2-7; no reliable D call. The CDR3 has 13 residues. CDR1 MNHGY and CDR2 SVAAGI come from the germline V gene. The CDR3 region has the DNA TGTGCCAGCAGCCAATTCGGTTCTTACGAGCGGTACTTC. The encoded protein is CASSQFGSYERYF.

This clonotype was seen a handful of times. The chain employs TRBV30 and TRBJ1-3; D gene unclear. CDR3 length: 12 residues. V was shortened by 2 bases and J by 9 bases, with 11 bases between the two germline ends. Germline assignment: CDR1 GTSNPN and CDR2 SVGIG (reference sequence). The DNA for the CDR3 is TGTGCCTGGAGTTCCGGACTGCGCACCATATATTTT. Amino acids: CAWSSGLRTIYF. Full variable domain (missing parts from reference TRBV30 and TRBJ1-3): SQTIHQWPATLVQPVGSPLSLECTVEGTSNPNLYWYRQAAGRGLQLLFYSVGIGQISSEVPQNLSASRPQDRQFILSSKKLLLSDSGFYLCAWSSGLRTIYFGEGSWLTVV.